The next 14 T cell receptor beta chains were all read from a single sample in a study of T cells in Graves' hyperthyroidism and ophthalmopathy. Amplified TCR beta CDR3 regions derived from RNA transcripts. TCR CDR3 underwent first-round RT-PCR with the HTBI primer set. TCRdb processed the multiplex PCR reads anew with MiXCR; each CDR3 protein has one entry. The sample holds fewer than 900,000 distinct CDR3 sequences, roughly a sixth seen once. The sample comprised blood. The source is a woman between 50 and 59 years old with Graves' hyperthyroidism that later progressed to Graves' ophthalmopathy.

This clonotype appeared a few times. The chain uses TRBV15 and TRBJ2-2; D ambiguous. CDR3 size: 13 residues. Trimming left V 1 base short and J 7 bases short, with 7 bases between. Germline V gene sequence: CDR1 LNHNV, CDR2 YYDKDF (reference sequence). This chain's CDR3 is CATSRAVDGELFF. The CDR3 nucleotides read TGTGCCACCAGCAGAGCGGTGGACGGGGAGCTGTTTTTT.

This clonotype was counted only a few times. This chain joins TRBV15 and TRBJ1-5; D call uncertain. This CDR3 is 14 amino acids long. The V end was cut by 0 bases, the J end by 4 bases, with 7 bases between. Germline assignment: CDR1 LNHNV and CDR2 YYDKDF (reference sequence). The CDR3 region has the DNA TGTGCCACCAGCAGAGATTTAGGAAATCAGCCCCAGCATTTT. It yields the protein CATSRDLGNQPQHF. The variable domain in full, completed from reference TRBV15 and TRBJ1-5, reads DAMVIQNPRYQVTQFGKPVTLSCSQTLNHNVMYWYQQKSSQAPKLLFHYYDKDFNNEADTPDNFQSRRPNTSFCFLDIRSPGLGDTAMYLCATSRDLGNQPQHFGDGTRLSIL.

This clonotype has ten or more counts. The V gene is TRBV11-2, the J gene TRBJ2-1; the D is unclear. The CDR3 loop spans 13 amino acids. Germline lookup yields CDR1 SGHAT and CDR2 FQNNGV. V was clipped by 3 bases and J by 9 bases, with 12 bases between them. As DNA, the CDR3 is TGTGCCAGCAGCTTCATCAGTATCAGTGAGCAGTTCTTC. It is translated as CASSFISISEQFF.

This clonotype was recorded many times. V is TRBV30 and J is TRBJ1-5, with D uncertain. Germline V gene data show CDR1 as GTSNPN and CDR2 as SVGIG (reference sequence). The CDR3 spans 13 residues. CDR3 in amino acids: CAAGPGSNQPQHF. The CDR3 bases are TGTGCGGCAGGACCGGGTAGCAATCAGCCCCAGCATTTT.

The genes are TRBV5-1 and TRBJ2-2; D is perhaps TRBD2 (5 bases). Trimming took off 3 bases at V and 6 bases at J, with 12 bases between the two ends. Germline CDR1 SGHRS, CDR2 YFSETQ. The length of the CDR3 is 14 residues. In DNA, the CDR3 is TGCGCCAGCAGCTGGACCGGGGTGGCCGGGGAGCTGTTTTTT. This translates into CASSWTGVAGELFF.

This clonotype was seen at least ten times. The V call is TRBV27, the J call TRBJ1-1, with 7 positions matching TRBD1. The CDR3 contains 16 residues. The junction had 12 bases not matched to a gene; V was cut back by 4 bases and J by 4 bases. CDR1 is MNHEY and CDR2 is SMNVEV in the germline V gene (reference sequence). This CDR3 reads CASSSPGQRFGTEAFF. For the CDR3, the DNA is TGTGCCAGCAGTTCGCCGGGACAGAGATTCGGCACTGAAGCTTTCTTT.

This clonotype was picked up a small number of times. The J gene is TRBJ1-2, the V gene TRBV27; D not resolved. CDR1 is MNHEY, CDR2 SMNVEV, per germline (reference sequence). The CDR3 loop spans 13 amino acids. Trimming left V 2 bases short and J 7 bases short, with 11 bases between. The CDR3 coding sequence is TGTGCCAGCAGTTTAACCGGTTATCCTGGCTACACCTTC. Encoded protein: CASSLTGYPGYTF.

This clonotype came up a few times. V usage is TRBV25-1 and J usage is TRBJ2-7; 10 bases are shared with TRBD1. V dropped 7 bases and J dropped 3; count of bases not matched to a gene: 6. The CDR3 runs 14 residues. Germline assignment: CDR1 MGHDK and CDR2 SYGVNS. The CDR3 region is CASNLTGGCYEQYF. The CDR3 DNA sequence: TGTGCCAGCAACTTGACAGGGGGCTGCTACGAGCAGTACTTC.

The chain has TRBV5-4 and TRBJ2-7, with D perhaps matching TRBD1 or TRBD2 (5 bases each). V shed 4 bases and J shed 2 bases, with 13 bases lying between them. The V gene's germline CDR1 is SGHNT and CDR2 YYREEE (reference sequence). This CDR3 spans 14 amino acids. Here the CDR3 DNA reads TGTGCCAGCAGCCCCACGGGGACCCCCTACGAGCAGTACTTC. As protein: CASSPTGTPYEQYF.

On this clonotype itself: This may stem from a read error, because a much larger clone lies one nucleotide away. The gene calls are TRBV20-1 and TRBJ1-4; no reliable D call. Per the germline V gene, CDR1 is DFQATT and CDR2 is SNEGSKA (reference sequence). This CDR3 contains 11 residues. CDR3 sequence reads: CSASIGEKPFF. The DNA of the CDR3 is TGCAGTGCTAGTATTGGGGAAAAACCGTTTTTT.

This clonotype was counted between two and nine times. This chain joins TRBV7-9 and TRBJ2-7, with TRBD1 as a possible D gene (6 bases). V was pared by 1 base and J by 1 base, with 11 bases between. Germline-derived CDR1 and CDR2 are SEHNR and FQNEAQ (reference sequence). CDR3 length: 15 residues. The DNA for the CDR3 is TGTGCCAGCAGCTTAGTCGGCAGGGGATCCTACGAGCAGTACTTC. This translates into CASSLVGRGSYEQYF.

Many counts were recorded for this clonotype. J is TRBJ2-2 and V is TRBV20-1; TRBD1 aligns across 7 bases. This CDR3 has 17 residues. J was trimmed by 0 bases and V by 0 bases; bases with no gene match: 7. CDR1 is DFQATT and CDR2 is SNEGSKA in the germline V gene (reference sequence). The CDR3: CSARDLIGTANTGELFF. CDR3 bases: TGCAGTGCTAGAGATCTGATCGGGACAGCGAACACCGGGGAGCTGTTTTTT.

There are many counts of this clonotype. The chain recombines TRBV20-1 with TRBJ2-3, with D perhaps TRBD2 (7 bases). The CDR3 covers 16 residues. Trimming removed 2 bases from V and 2 bases from J, with 17 bases in between. The germline V gene has CDR1 DFQATT and CDR2 SNEGSKA (reference sequence). CDR3 nucleotide sequence: TGCAGTGCTAGACCGAAGGGGGGGGCCACCACAGATACGCAGTATTTT. It yields the protein CSARPKGGATTDTQYF.

V and J are TRBV29-1 and TRBJ2-3, with D possibly called TRBD1 or TRBD2 (5 bases each). This CDR3 is 14 amino acids long. Trimming shortened V by 1 base and J by 6 bases, and 14 bases separated the two germline ends. Germline loops: CDR1 SQVTM, CDR2 ANQGSEA. This CDR3 reads CSVEGLVGTDTQYF. CDR3 in DNA: TGCAGCGTTGAAGGGTTAGTGGGGACGGATACGCAGTATTTT.